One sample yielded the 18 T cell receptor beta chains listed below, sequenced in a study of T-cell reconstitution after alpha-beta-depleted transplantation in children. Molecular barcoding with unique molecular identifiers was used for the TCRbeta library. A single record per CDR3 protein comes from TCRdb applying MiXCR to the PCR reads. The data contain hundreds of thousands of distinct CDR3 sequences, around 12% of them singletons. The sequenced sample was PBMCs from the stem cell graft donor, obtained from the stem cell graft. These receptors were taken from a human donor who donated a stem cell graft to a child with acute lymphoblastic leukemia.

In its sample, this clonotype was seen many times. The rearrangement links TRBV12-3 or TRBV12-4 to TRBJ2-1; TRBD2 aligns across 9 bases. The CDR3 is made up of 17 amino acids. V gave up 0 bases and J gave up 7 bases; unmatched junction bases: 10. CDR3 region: CASSLAAPSGIGNEQFF. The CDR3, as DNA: TGTGCCAGCAGTTTAGCGGCCCCTAGCGGGATTGGGAATGAGCAGTTCTTC.

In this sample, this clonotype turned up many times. CDR3 sequence: CASSLRTGETQYF. CDR3 in DNA: TGCGCCAGCAGCTTGCGCACGGGAGAGACCCAGTACTTC. The V gene is TRBV5-1, the J gene TRBJ2-5; D uncertain. The germline V gene has CDR1 SGHRS and CDR2 YFSETQ. The CDR3 loop spans 13 amino acids. Trimming took 1 base from V and 4 from J, leaving 8 bases between them.

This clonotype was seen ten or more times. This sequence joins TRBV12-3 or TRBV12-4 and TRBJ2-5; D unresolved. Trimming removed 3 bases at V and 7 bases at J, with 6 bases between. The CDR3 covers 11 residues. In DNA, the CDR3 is TGTGCCAGCAGTTTGTCCGGGACCCAGTACTTC. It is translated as CASSLSGTQYF.

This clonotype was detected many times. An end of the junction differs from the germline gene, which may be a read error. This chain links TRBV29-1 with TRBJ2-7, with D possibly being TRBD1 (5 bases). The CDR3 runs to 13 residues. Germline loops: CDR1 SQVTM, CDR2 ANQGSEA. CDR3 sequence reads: CSVETGASDEQYF. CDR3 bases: TGCAGCGTTGAAACTGGGGCCTCCGACGAGCAGTACTTC.

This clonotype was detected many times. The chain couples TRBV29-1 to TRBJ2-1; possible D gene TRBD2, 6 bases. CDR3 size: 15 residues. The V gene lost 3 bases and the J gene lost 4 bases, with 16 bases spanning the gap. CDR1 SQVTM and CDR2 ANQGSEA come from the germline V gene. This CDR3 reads CSVEGLSGIYNEQFF. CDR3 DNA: TGCAGCGTTGAGGGACTCAGCGGAATTTACAATGAGCAGTTCTTC.

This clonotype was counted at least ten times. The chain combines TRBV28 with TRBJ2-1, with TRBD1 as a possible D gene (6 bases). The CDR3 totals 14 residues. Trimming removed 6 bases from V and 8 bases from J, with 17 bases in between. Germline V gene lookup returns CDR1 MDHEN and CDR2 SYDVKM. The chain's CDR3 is CASRLGTPRDEQFF. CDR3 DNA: TGTGCCAGCAGGCTAGGGACACCAAGGGATGAGCAGTTCTTC.

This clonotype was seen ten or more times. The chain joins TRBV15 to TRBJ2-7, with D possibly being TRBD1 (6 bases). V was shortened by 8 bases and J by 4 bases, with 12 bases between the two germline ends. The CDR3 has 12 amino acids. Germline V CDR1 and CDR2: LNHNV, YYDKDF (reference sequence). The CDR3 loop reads CATSEGGYEQYF. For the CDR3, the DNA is TGTGCCACCTCGGAAGGGGGATACGAGCAGTACTTC. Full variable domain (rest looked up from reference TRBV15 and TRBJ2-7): DAMVIQNPRYQVTQFGKPVTLSCSQTLNHNVMYWYQQKSSQAPKLLFHYYDKDFNNEADTPDNFQSRRPNTSFCFLDIRSPGLGDTAMYLCATSEGGYEQYFGPGTRLTVT.

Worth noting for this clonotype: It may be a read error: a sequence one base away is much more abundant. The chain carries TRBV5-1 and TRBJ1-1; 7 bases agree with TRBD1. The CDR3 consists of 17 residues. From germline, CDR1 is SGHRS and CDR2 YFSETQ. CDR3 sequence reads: CDSSRDSIKSLNTEAFF. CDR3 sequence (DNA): TGCGACAGCAGCAGGGACAGCATTAAATCCTTGAACACTGAAGCTTTCTTT.

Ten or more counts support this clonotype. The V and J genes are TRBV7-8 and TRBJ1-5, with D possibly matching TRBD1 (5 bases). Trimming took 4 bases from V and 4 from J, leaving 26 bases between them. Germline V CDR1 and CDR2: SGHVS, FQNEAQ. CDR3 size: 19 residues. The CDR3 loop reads CASSSTGRGVGGKNQPQHF. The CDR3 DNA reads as TGTGCCAGCAGCTCCACGGGACGGGGCGTTGGGGGGAAGAATCAGCCCCAGCATTTT.

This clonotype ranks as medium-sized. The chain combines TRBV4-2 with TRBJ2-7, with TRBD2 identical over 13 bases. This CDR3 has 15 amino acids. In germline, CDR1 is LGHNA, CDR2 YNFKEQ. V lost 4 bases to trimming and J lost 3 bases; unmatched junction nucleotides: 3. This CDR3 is CASSLRLAGGYEQYF. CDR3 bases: TGTGCCAGCAGCCTTCGACTAGCGGGAGGCTACGAGCAGTACTTC.

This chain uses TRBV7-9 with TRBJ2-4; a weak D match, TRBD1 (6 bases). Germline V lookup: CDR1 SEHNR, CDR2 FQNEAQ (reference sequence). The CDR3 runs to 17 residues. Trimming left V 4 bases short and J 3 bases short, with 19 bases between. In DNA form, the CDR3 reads TGTGCCAGCAGCTCTGGAGAACAGGGTGAAAGCAAAAACATTCAGTACTTC. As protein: CASSSGEQGESKNIQYF.

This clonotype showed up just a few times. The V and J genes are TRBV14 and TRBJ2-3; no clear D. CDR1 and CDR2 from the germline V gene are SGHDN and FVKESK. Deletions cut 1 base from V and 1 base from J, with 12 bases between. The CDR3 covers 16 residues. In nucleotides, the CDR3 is TGTGCCAGCAGCCAAGTCCTGGGTTTCGGCACAGATACGCAGTATTTT. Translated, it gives CASSQVLGFGTDTQYF.

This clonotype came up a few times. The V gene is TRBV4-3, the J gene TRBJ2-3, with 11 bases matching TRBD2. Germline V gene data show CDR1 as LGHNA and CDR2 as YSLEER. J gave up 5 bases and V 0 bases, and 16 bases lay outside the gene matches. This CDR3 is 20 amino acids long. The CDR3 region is CASSQELSGGARPPVDTQYF. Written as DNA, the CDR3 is TGCGCCAGCAGCCAAGAGCTTAGCGGGGGGGCGAGACCGCCGGTAGATACGCAGTATTTT.

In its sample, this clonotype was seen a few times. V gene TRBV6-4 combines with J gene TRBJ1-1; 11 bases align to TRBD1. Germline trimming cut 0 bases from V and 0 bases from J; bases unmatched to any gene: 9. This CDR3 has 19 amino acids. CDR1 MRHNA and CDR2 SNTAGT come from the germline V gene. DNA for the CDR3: TGTGCCAGCAGTGACTCCATAGTCGGGACAGGGGGTTTGAACACTGAAGCTTTCTTT. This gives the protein CASSDSIVGTGGLNTEAFF.

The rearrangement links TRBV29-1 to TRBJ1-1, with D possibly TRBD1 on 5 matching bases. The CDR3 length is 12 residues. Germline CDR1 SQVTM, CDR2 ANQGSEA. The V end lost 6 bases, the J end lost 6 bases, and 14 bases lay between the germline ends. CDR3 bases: TGCAGCGTGCTCGGGGGTAAGGCTGAAGCTTTCTTT. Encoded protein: CSVLGGKAEAFF.

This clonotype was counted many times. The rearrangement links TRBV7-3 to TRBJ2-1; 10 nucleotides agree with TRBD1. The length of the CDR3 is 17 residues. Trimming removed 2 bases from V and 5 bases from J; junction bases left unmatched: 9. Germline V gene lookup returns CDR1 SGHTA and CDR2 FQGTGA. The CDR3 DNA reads TGTGCCAGCAGCTTAGGGCTGCCGGGACAGGGGAACAATGAGCAGTTCTTC. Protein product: CASSLGLPGQGNNEQFF.

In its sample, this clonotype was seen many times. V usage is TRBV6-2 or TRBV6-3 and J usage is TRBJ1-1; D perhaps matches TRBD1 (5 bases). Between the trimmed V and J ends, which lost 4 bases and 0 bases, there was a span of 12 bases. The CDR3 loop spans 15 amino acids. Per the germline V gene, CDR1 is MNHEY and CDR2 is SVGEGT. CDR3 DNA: TGTGCCAGCAGTTCCCGGGGGGGTCTGAACACTGAAGCTTTCTTT. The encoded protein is CASSSRGGLNTEAFF.

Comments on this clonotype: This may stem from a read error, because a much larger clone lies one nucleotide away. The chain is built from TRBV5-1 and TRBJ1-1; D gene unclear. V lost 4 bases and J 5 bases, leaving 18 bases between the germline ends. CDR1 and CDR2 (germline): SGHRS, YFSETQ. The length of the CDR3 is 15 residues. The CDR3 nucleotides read TGCGCCAGCAGCGAATCCTTGGCGCCCGGGACTGAAGCTTTCTTT. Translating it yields CASSESLAPGTEAFF.